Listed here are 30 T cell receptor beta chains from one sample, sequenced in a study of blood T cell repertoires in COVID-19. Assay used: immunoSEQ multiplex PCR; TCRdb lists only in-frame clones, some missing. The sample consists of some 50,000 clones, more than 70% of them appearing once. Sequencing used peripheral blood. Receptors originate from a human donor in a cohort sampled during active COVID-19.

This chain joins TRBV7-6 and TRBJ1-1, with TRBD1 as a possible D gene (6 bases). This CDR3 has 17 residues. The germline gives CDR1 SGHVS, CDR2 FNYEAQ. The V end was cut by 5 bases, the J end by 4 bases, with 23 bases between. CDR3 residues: CASSPRTRGSRGTEAFF. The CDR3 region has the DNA TGTGCCAGCAGCCCCCGGACAAGGGGGTCGAGGGGCACTGAAGCTTTCTTT.

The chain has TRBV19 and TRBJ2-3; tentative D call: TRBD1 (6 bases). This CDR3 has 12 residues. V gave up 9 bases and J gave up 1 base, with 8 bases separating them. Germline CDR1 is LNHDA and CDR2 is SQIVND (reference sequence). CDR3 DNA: TGTGCCAGCCGACAGGGCACAGATACGCAGTATTTT. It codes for CASRQGTDTQYF. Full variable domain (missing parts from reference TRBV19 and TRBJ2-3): DGGITQSPKYLFRKEGQNVTLSCEQNLNHDAMYWYRQDPGQGLRLIYYSQIVNDFQKGDIAEGYSVSREKKESFPLTVTSAQKNPTAFYLCASRQGTDTQYFGPGTRLTVL.

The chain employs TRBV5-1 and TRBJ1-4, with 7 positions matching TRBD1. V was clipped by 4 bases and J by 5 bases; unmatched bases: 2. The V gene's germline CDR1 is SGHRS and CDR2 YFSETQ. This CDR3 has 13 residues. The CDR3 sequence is CASSGGQNEKLFF. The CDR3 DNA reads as TGCGCCAGCAGCGGGGGACAGAATGAAAAACTGTTTTTT.

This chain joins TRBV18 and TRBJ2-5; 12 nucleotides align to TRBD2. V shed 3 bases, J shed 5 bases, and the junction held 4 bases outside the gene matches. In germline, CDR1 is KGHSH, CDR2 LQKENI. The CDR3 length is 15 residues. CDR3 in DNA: TGTGCCAGCTCACCGGGACTAGCGGGCGCGGAGACCCAGTACTTC. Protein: CASSPGLAGAETQYF.

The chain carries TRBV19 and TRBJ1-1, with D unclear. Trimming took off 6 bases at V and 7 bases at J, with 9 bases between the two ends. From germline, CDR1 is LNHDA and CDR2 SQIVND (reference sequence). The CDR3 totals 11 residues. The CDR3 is CASRGAFEAFF. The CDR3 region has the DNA TGTGCCAGTAGAGGAGCGTTTGAAGCTTTCTTT.

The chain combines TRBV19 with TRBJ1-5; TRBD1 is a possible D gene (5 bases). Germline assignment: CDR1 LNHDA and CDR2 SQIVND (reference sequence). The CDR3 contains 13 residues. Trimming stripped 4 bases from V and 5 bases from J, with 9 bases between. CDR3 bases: TGTGCCAGTAGTAACCAGGGATATCAGCCCCAGCATTTT. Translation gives CASSNQGYQPQHF.

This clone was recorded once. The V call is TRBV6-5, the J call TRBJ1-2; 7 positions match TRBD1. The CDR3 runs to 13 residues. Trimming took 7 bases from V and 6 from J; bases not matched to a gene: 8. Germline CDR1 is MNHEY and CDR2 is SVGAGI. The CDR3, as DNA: TGTGCCAGCAAATGGGCAGGGGGTCATGGCTACACCTTC. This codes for CASKWAGGHGYTF.

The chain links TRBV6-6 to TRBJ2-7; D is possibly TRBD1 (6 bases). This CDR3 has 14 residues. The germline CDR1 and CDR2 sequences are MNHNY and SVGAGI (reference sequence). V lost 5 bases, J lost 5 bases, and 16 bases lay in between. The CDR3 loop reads CASSPSGDMNEQYF. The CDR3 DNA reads TGTGCCAGCAGTCCCTCCGGGGACATGAACGAGCAGTACTTC.

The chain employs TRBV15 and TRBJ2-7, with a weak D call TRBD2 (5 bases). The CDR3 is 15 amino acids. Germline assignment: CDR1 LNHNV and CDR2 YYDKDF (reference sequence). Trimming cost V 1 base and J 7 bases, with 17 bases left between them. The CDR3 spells CATSRGVDLLGEQYF. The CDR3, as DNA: TGTGCCACCAGCAGAGGGGTCGACCTACTAGGGGAGCAGTACTTC.

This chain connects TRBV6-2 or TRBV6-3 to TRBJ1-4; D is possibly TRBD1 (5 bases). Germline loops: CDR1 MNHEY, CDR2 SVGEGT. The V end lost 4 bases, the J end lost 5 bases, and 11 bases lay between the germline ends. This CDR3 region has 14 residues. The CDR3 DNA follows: TGTGCCAGCAGTTGGGCAGGGTTAAATGAAAAACTGTTTTTT. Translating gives CASSWAGLNEKLFF.

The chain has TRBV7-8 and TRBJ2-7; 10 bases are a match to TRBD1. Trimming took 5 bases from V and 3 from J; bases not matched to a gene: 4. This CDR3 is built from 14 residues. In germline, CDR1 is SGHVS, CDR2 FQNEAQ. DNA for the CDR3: TGTGCCAGCAGCCGTCGGGACAGGGGCTACGAGCAGTACTTC. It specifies CASSRRDRGYEQYF.

The CDR3 protein is CASSTGLAGGPHQETQYF. Here the CDR3 DNA reads TGTGCCAGCAGTACCGGACTAGCGGGAGGGCCCCACCAAGAGACCCAGTACTTC. The V gene is TRBV28, the J gene TRBJ2-5; TRBD2 aligns across 15 bases. CDR3 size: 18 residues. Trimming took 5 bases from V and 0 from J; bases not matched to a gene: 7. CDR1 and CDR2 from the germline V gene are MDHEN and SYDVKM.

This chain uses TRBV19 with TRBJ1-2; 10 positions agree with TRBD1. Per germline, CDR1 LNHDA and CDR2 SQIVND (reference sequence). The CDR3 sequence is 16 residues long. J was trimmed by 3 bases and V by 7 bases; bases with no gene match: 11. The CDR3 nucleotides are TGTGCCAGTAAACCGGGACAGGGGAACGGTGACTATGGCTACACCTTC. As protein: CASKPGQGNGDYGYTF. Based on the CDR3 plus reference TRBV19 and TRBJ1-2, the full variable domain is DGGITQSPKYLFRKEGQNVTLSCEQNLNHDAMYWYRQDPGQGLRLIYYSQIVNDFQKGDIAEGYSVSREKKESFPLTVTSAQKNPTAFYLCASKPGQGNGDYGYTFGSGTRLTVV.

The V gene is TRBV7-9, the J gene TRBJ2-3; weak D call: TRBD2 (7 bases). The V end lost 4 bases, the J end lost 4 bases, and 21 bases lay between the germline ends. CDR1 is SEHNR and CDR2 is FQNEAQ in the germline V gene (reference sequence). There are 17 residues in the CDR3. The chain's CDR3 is CASSSISGGGLSDTQYF. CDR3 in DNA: TGTGCCAGCAGCTCCATTTCTGGCGGGGGCCTGTCAGATACGCAGTATTTT.

The CDR3 region is CASRLDSNQPQHF. CDR3 nucleotide sequence: TGTGCCAGCAGATTAGATAGCAATCAGCCCCAGCATTTT. V is TRBV2 and J is TRBJ1-5; D not certain. CDR1 is SNHLY and CDR2 is FYNNEI in the germline V gene. With 6 bases removed from V and 0 bases from J, the gap between germline ends came to 6 bases. The CDR3 loop spans 13 amino acids.

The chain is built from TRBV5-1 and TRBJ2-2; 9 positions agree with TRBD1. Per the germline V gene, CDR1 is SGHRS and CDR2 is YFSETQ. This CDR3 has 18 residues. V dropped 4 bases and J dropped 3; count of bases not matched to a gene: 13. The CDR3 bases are TGCGCCAGCAGCCTTCCCGGGACAGGGCTCCTGGACACCGGGGAGCTGTTTTTT. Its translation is CASSLPGTGLLDTGELFF.

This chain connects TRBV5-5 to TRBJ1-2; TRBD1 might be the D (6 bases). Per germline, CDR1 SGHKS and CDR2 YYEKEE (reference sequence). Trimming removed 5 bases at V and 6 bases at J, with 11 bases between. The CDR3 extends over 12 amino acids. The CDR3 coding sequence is TGTGCCAGCAGAAGACAGGTGGATGGCTACACCTTC. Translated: CASRRQVDGYTF. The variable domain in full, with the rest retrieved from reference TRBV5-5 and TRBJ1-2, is DAGVTQSPTHLIKTRGQQVTLRCSPISGHKSVSWYQQVLGQGPQFIFQYYEKEERGRGNFPDRFSARQFPNYSSELNVNALLLGDSALYLCASRRQVDGYTFGSGTRLTVV.

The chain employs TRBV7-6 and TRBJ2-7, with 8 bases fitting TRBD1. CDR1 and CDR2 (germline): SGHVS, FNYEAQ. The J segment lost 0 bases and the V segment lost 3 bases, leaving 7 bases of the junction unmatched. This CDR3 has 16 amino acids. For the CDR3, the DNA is TGTGCCAGCAGCTTGGCTACAGGGGGGCTCTCCTACGAGCAGTACTTC. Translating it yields CASSLATGGLSYEQYF.

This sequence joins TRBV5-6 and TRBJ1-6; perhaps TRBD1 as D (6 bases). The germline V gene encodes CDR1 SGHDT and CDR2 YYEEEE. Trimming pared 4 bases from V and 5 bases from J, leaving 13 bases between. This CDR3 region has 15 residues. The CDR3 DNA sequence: TGTGCCAGCAGCCGGCCACAGGGAGATAATTCACCCCTCCACTTT. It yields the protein CASSRPQGDNSPLHF.

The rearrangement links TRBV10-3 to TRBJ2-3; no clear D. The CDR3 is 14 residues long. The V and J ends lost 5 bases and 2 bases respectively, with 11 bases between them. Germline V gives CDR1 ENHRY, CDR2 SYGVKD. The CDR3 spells CAISQAAFTDTQYF. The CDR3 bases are TGTGCCATCAGTCAGGCAGCATTCACAGATACGCAGTATTTT.

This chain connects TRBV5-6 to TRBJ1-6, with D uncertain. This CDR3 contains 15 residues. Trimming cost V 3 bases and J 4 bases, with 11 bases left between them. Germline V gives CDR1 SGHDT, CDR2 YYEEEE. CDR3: CASSSRGSYNSPLHF. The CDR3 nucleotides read TGTGCCAGCAGCTCGAGAGGGAGTTATAATTCACCCCTCCACTTT.

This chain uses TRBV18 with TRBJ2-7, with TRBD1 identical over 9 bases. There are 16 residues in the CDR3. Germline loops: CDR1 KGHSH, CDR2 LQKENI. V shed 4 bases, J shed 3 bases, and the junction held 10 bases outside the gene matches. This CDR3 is CASSLGATGGVYEQYF. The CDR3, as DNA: TGTGCCAGCTCACTCGGAGCGACAGGGGGTGTCTACGAGCAGTACTTC.

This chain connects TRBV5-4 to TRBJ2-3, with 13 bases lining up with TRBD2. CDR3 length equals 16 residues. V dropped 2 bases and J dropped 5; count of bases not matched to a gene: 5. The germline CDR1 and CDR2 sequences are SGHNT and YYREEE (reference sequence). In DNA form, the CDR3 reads TGTGCCAGCAGCTTTGGGACTAGCGGGATTTTAGATACGCAGTATTTT. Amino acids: CASSFGTSGILDTQYF. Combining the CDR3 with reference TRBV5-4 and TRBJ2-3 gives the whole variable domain ETGVTQSPTHLIKTRGQQVTLRCSSQSGHNTVSWYQQALGQGPQFIFQYYREEENGRGNFPPRFSGLQFPNYSSELNVNALELDDSALYLCASSFGTSGILDTQYFGPGTRLTVL.

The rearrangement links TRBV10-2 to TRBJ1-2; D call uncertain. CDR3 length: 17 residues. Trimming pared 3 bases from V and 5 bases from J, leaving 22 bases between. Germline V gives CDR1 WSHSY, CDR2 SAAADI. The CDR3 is CASSDPMRGGPNYGYTF. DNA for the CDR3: TGCGCCAGCAGTGACCCCATGCGGGGAGGACCCAATTATGGCTACACCTTC.

The CDR3 region is CASSQYRGHPNNSPLHF. The CDR3, as DNA: TGTGCCAGCAGTCAATACAGGGGGCACCCCAATAATTCACCCCTCCACTTT. The genes are TRBV6-2 or TRBV6-3 and TRBJ1-6; 9 bases align to TRBD1. Per germline, CDR1 MNHEY and CDR2 SVGEGT. CDR3 length: 17 residues. Unmatched junction bases numbered 10, after V lost 5 bases and J lost 5 bases.

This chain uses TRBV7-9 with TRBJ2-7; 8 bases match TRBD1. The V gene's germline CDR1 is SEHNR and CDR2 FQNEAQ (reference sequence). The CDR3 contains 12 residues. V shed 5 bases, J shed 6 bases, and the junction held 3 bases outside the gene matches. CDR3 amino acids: CASSIQGGEQYF. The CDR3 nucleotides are TGTGCCAGCAGCATACAGGGGGGCGAGCAGTACTTC.

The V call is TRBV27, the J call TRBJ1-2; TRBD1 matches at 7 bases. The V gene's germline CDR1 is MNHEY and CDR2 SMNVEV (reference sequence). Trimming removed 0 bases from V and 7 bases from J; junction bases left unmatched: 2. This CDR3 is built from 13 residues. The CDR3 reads CASSLSQGVGYTF. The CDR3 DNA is TGTGCCAGCAGTTTATCGCAGGGGGTTGGCTACACCTTC.

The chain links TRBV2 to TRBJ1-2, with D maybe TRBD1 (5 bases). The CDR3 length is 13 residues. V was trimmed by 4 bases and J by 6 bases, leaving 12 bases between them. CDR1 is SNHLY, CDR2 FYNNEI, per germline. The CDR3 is CASSVQGWDGYTF. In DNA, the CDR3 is TGTGCCAGCAGTGTGCAGGGTTGGGATGGCTACACCTTC. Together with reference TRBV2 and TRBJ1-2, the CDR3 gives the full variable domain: EPEVTQTPSHQVTQMGQEVILRCVPISNHLYFYWYRQILGQKVEFLVSFYNNEISEKSEIFDDQFSVERPDGSNFTLKIRSTKLEDSAMYFCASSVQGWDGYTFGSGTRLTVV.

In DNA, the CDR3 is TGTGCCAGCAGCTTAGCCCCGACAGGGCAGAGCTCCTACGAGCAGTACTTC. It translates to CASSLAPTGQSSYEQYF. The gene calls are TRBV11-2 and TRBJ2-7, with TRBD1 identical over 7 bases. CDR1 SGHAT and CDR2 FQNNGV come from the germline V gene. Unmatched junction bases numbered 9, after V lost 1 base and J lost 0 bases. The CDR3 has 17 amino acids.

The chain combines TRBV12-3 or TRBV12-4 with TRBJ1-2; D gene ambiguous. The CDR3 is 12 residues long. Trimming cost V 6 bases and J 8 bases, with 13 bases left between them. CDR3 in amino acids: CASSPPHRGYTF. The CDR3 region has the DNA TGTGCCAGCAGCCCTCCACACCGAGGCTACACCTTC.